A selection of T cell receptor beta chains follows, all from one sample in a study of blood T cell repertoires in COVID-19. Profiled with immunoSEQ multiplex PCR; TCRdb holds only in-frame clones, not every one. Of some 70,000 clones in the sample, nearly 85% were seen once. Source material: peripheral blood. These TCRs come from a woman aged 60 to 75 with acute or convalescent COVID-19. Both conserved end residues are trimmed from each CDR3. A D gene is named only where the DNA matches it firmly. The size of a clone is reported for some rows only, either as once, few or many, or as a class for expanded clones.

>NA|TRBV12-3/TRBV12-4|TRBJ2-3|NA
ASRRERDTQY
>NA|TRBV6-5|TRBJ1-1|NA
ASSYVPGRTEAF
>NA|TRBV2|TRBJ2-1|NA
ASSEARSYNEQF
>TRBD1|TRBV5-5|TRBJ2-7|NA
ASSLEGTGGREQY
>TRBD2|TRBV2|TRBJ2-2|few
ASAGVAANTGELF
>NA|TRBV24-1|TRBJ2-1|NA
ATAQDAYNEQF
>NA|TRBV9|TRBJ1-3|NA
ASSVVGDSGNTIY
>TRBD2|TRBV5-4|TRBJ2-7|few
ASSARLAGEKQY
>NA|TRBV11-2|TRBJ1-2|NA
ASSLFSRGSHESYT
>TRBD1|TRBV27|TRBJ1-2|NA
ASRRGQGARDGYHGYT
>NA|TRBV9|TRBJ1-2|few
ASSPGQTSNYGYT
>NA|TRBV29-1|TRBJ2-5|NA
SVEGVSQETQY
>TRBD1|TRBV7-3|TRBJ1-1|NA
AGSGDRGSGTEAF
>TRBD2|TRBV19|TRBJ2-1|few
ASSPWGLAGGNEQF
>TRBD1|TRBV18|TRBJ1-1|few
ASSGTANTEAF
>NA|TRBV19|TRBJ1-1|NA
ASSIQGRTEAF
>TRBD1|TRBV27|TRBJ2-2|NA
ASSSPTGGLRDTGELF
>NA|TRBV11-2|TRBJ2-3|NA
ASSGQGGDTQY
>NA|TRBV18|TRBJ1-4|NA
ASSPMTQTPEKLF
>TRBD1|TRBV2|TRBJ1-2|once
ASSSGTANYGYT
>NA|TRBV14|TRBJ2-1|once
ASKMDSSYNEQF
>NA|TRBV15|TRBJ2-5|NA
ATSRDKQETQY
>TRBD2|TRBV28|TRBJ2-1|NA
ASRTAGTSGAYNEQF